The entry below describes one T cell receptor (beta chain). This clonotype was counted many times. No cognate antigen has been identified for it. No quality values exist for individual bases; no much larger clone is one base distant. The data originate from a study of CD8 T cells in ankylosing spondylitis listed by TCRdb under 2017. General notes on the study: The study profiled T cell receptor beta repertoires in healthy donors and ankylosing spondylitis patients to find disease-linked TCR variants. The full study cohort was made up of about 24 ankylosing spondylitis patients and roughly 98 healthy donors. Peripheral blood was sampled, and synovial fluid was additionally collected from ankylosing spondylitis patients.

V has 4 bases trimmed and J has 0 bases trimmed; junction bases matching no gene number 3. From its cysteine to its phenylalanine, the CDR3 spans 15 amino acids. The retained sequence is limited to the CDR3, 45 bases, with the frame set at the first base. The CDR1 and CDR2 encoded by the germline V gene (reference sequence) are LGHDT and YNNKEL. General study outcomes and caveats: A CD8+ phenotype was shown by the disease-linked clones, which were found at relatively low frequencies in peripheral blood. Significant enrichment of the disease-linked clones was reported in matched synovial fluid samples from ankylosing spondylitis patients. Some TCR beta motif variants had previously been reported in synovial fluid and blood of reactive arthritis patients, which suggested common disease-initiation mechanisms. Blood from ankylosing spondylitis patients appeared to be characterized by a TCR beta motif made up of several highly homologous amino acid variants.

The reads were generated on an Illumina HiSeq 2500. Quantitative 5'-RACE with molecular barcodes was the method used to prepare the TCR beta libraries. Turning to the authors' computational methods: Disease-linked TCR variants were identified with a new computational method built on a probabilistic model of VDJ rearrangement. TCRdb reworked the public reads: Q25 trimming with fastp, MiXCR clone assembly, productive beta chains retained. A single entry per CDR3 protein holds the most common genes and DNA from its merged rows. These V and J calls are TCRdb output, not the study's own analysis. The sample contains roughly 490,000 distinct CDR3 sequences, 5.3% of them found a single time. Clones ranked in the top ten supply roughly 3.2% of the sample.

Source material: blood, either unsorted or a sorted T cell fraction (not recorded which). The clonotype was recovered from a male donor with ankylosing spondylitis. The chain is made from TRBV3-1 and TRBJ1-5, and 7 junctional nucleotides match TRBD1. The DNA reads TGTGCCAGCAGCCCCGGGACAGCTAGCAATCAGCCCCAGCATTTT. This is translated as CASSPGTASNQPQHF.